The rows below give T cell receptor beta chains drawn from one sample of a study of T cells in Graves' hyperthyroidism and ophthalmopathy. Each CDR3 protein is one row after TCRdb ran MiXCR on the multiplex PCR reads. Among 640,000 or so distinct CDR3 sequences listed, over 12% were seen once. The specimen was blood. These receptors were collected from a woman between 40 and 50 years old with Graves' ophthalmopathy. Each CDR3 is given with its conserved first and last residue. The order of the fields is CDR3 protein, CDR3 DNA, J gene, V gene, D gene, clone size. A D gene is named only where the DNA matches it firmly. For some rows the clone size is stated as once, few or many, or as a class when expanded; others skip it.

CASSDAGQDTEAFF,TGTGCCAGCAGTGACGCGGGACAAGACACTGAAGCTTTCTTT,TRBJ1-1,TRBV6-1,.,many
CASSLNFGETQYF,TGTGCCAGCAGCTTAAATTTTGGGGAGACCCAGTACTTC,TRBJ2-5,TRBV7-3,.,.
CASSSGQDVQPQHF,TGTGCCAGCAGTTCCGGACAGGACGTTCAGCCCCAGCATTTT,TRBJ1-5,TRBV6-5,TRBD1,.
CASTTGGGNEQYF,TGTGCCAGCACCACAGGGGGGGGCAACGAGCAGTACTTC,TRBJ2-7,TRBV5-5,.,many
CASGVGFGGQYF,TGTGCTAGTGGAGTCGGTTTTGGCGGGCAGTACTTC,TRBJ2-7,TRBV12-5,.,many
CASSYVWWQTQYF,TGTGCCAGCAGTTACGTGTGGTGGCAGACCCAGTACTTC,TRBJ2-5,TRBV6-2/TRBV6-3,.,.
CASGTGEEETQYF,TGTGCTAGTGGAACGGGGGAGGAGGAGACCCAGTACTTC,TRBJ2-5,TRBV12-5,.,few
CASSLVEGADGYTF,TGCGCCAGCAGCTTGGTAGAGGGGGCGGATGGCTACACCTTC,TRBJ1-2,TRBV5-1,TRBD1,many
CASRHPGRSYEQYF,TGTGCCAGCAGACACCCGGGCAGATCCTACGAGCAGTACTTC,TRBJ2-7,TRBV2,.,many
CASSDSGSPTDTQYF,TGTGCCAGTAGTGATAGCGGGAGTCCCACAGATACGCAGTATTTT,TRBJ2-3,TRBV19,TRBD2,few
CAWRGQLNQPQHF,TGTGCCTGGAGAGGACAGTTGAATCAGCCCCAGCATTTT,TRBJ1-5,TRBV30,.,.
CASSLGLQRGTGELFF,TGTGCCAGCAGCTTGGGGCTGCAAAGGGGGACCGGGGAGCTGTTTTTT,TRBJ2-2,TRBV6-2/TRBV6-3,.,many
CSVWISGSGNTIYF,TGCAGCGTCTGGATTAGTGGCTCTGGAAACACCATATATTTT,TRBJ1-3,TRBV29-1,.,many
CASSLGVGRAETQYF,TGTGCCAGCAGCTTAGGGGTCGGAAGGGCAGAGACCCAGTACTTC,TRBJ2-5,TRBV7-8,.,.
CASSLIAVSSGSLDEQYF,TGTGCCAGCAGCTTAATCGCAGTGTCCAGCGGGAGTTTAGACGAGCAGTACTTC,TRBJ2-7,TRBV11-2,TRBD2,.
CASGRDLGSPLHF,TGTGCCAGCGGCCGGGACCTCGGTTCACCCCTCCACTTT,TRBJ1-6,TRBV6-5,.,few
CATSSPGTVPYEQYF,TGTGCCACCAGCTCCCCCGGGACAGTCCCCTACGAGCAGTACTTC,TRBJ2-7,TRBV15,TRBD1,many
CASSPGVGTAVYGYTF,TGTGCCAGCAGCCCAGGGGTTGGGACCGCGGTCTATGGCTACACCTTC,TRBJ1-2,TRBV6-1,.,many
CATSRDLAGAGGLFF,TGTGCCACCAGCAGAGACCTAGCGGGGGCCGGGGGGCTGTTTTTT,TRBJ2-2,TRBV15,TRBD2,few
CASSQILAGGLTGELFF,TGCGCCAGCAGCCAGATCCTAGCGGGAGGGCTTACCGGGGAGCTGTTTTTT,TRBJ2-2,TRBV4-3,TRBD2,many
CASSWLGQFNTEAFF,TGTGCCAGCAGTTGGTTGGGACAGTTTAACACTGAAGCTTTCTTT,TRBJ1-1,TRBV6-2/TRBV6-3,TRBD1,many
CAGGLAENTGELFF,TGTGCCGGGGGACTAGCGGAGAACACCGGGGAGCTGTTTTTT,TRBJ2-2,TRBV7-9,TRBD2,few
CASSPDSPSSYNSPLHF,TGTGCCAGCAGTCCGGACAGCCCGAGCTCCTATAATTCACCCCTCCACTTT,TRBJ1-6,TRBV27,.,few
CSATSQGDQPQHF,TGCAGTGCTACCTCGCAGGGTGATCAGCCCCAGCATTTT,TRBJ1-5,TRBV20-1,.,many
CASSYATRPHPQETQYF,TGTGCCAGCAGTTACGCGACACGACCTCACCCACAAGAGACCCAGTACTTC,TRBJ2-5,TRBV6-5,.,.
CASSLEQGRNIQYF,TGTGCCAGCAGCTTAGAACAGGGGAGAAACATTCAGTACTTC,TRBJ2-4,TRBV7-2,TRBD1,.
CSASGAGTTYEQYF,TGCAGTGCTAGTGGAGCGGGCACTACATACGAGCAGTACTTC,TRBJ2-7,TRBV20-1,.,many
CASSLEGGPSYEQYF,TGTGCCAGCAGCTTAGAGGGAGGACCCTCCTACGAGCAGTACTTC,TRBJ2-7,TRBV7-9,.,.
CASSWTSNTIYF,TGTGCCAGCAGTTGGACGTCGAACACCATATATTTT,TRBJ1-3,TRBV12-3/TRBV12-4,.,.
CASSFRGRNYGYTF,TGTGCCAGCAGCTTTCGTGGCAGGAACTATGGCTACACCTTC,TRBJ1-2,TRBV11-2,.,.
CASSYPLAGRPPGEQYF,TGTGCCAGCAGTTACCCCCTAGCCGGGAGGCCTCCGGGCGAGCAGTACTTC,TRBJ2-7,TRBV6-7,TRBD2,many
CASSEEGRQGANGYTF,TGTGCCAGCAGCGAGGAGGGCCGACAGGGGGCAAATGGCTACACCTTC,TRBJ1-2,TRBV9,TRBD1,many
CASSQEGHLEAFF,TGTGCCAGCAGCCAAGAAGGACACCTAGAAGCTTTCTTT,TRBJ1-1,TRBV3-1,.,few
CASSYDSRIKFRQPQHF,TGTGCCAGCAGTTACGACAGTAGGATCAAATTTAGGCAACCCCAGCATTTT,TRBJ1-5,TRBV6-5,.,many
CASSQERRGTEAFF,TGCGCCAGCAGCCAAGAACGAAGGGGCACTGAAGCTTTCTTT,TRBJ1-1,TRBV4-3,.,many
CATSEAAGASWDEQYF,TGTGCCACCAGTGAAGCAGCGGGGGCGAGCTGGGACGAGCAGTACTTC,TRBJ2-7,TRBV24-1,TRBD2,many
CASKGDQNTEAFF,TGTGCCAGCAAAGGAGACCAGAACACTGAAGCTTTCTTT,TRBJ1-1,TRBV2,.,.
CASSWTSGLQETQYF,TGCGCCAGCAGCTGGACTAGCGGACTACAAGAGACCCAGTACTTC,TRBJ2-5,TRBV5-1,TRBD2,many